This paragraph reports one T cell receptor beta chain. With a J-beta primer mix and a sample-barcoded 5' primer, a second PCR ran about 7 to 11 cycles. TCRdb independently ran MiXCR on the 5' RACE reads; one entry per CDR3 protein. The sample lists 630,000 or so distinct CDR3 sequences, approximately 29% occurring once. The entry originates in a study of blood T cells in healthy people across ages. Study details: Template switching caught about one barcoded beta molecule for each two T cells.

The germline CDR1 and CDR2 sequences are MNHEY and SVGAGI. The CDR3 sequence is 16 residues long. The donors, healthy Caucasians from Russia, were aged roughly 6 to 100. Each of the donors had roughly 9.4 milliliters of peripheral blood drawn into EDTA-treated Vacutainer tubes. This sequence joins TRBV6-5 and TRBJ2-5; 10 bases agree with TRBD1. The DNA matches TRBJ2-7 better at its end, which makes the J call doubtful. The receptor comes from an elderly woman in good health. Source material: blood. The CDR3 sequence is CASSYSSGQGRYEQYF. The CDR3 region has the DNA TGTGCCAGCAGTTACTCTTCGGGACAGGGGCGATACGAGCAGTACTTC.